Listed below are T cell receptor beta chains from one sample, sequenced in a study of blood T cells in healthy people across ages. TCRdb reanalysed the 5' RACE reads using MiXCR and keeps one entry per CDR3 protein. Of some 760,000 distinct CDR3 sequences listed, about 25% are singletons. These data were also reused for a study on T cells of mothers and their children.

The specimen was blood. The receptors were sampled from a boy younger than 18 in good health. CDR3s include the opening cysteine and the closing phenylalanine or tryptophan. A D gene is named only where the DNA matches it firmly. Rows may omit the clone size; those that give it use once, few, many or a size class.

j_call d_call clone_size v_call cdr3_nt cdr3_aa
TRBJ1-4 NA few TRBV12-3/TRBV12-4 TGTGCCAGCAGCCTAGGCTGGAGGACTAATGAAAAACTGTTTTTT CASSLGWRTNEKLFF
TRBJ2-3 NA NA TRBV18 TGTGCCAGCTCTCTGGGGGCTTCCCACACAGATACGCAGTATTTT CASSLGASHTDTQYF
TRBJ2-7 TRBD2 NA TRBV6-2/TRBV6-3 TGTGCCAGCAGTAAACTAGCGCTAACTGGGTACTCCTACGAGCAGTACTTC CASSKLALTGYSYEQYF
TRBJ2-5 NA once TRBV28 TGTGCCAGCAGTTTAGGTAGCAGGAAAGAGACCCAGTACTTC CASSLGSRKETQYF
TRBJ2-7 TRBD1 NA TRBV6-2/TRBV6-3 TGTGCCAGCAGTAAGACAGGGGGAGCCTACGAGCAGTACTTC CASSKTGGAYEQYF
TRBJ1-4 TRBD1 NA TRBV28 TGTGCCAGCAGTTTTTTGTTCCTTCGGGAACATGGACCGGGACAGACTAATGAAAAACTGTTTTTT CASSFLFLREHGPGQTNEKLFF
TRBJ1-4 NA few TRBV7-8 TGTGCCAGCAGCTTAGCCCTGACTCGGGGTGAAAAACTGTTTTTT CASSLALTRGEKLFF
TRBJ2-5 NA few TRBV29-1 TGCAGCGTTGAAGTATTGTCGGGTGAGCAGTACTTC CSVEVLSGEQYF
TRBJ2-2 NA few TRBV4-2 TGTGCCAGCAGCCAAGCCCTCAAGGGCGGGGAGCTGTTTTTT CASSQALKGGELFF
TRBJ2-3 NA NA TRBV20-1 TGCAGCAGTCCGGGAGTGGATACGCAGTATTTT CSSPGVDTQYF
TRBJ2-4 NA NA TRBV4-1 TGCGCCAGCAGCCAACAGGGTGGGGAAAACATTCAGTACTTC CASSQQGGENIQYF
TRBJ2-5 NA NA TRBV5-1 TGCGCCAGCAGTCGCCAGGGGAGCGGAGAGACCCAGTACTTC CASSRQGSGETQYF
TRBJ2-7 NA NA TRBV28 TGTGCCAGCAGTGAGGTGGTAGGAATCCACGAGCAGTACTTC CASSEVVGIHEQYF
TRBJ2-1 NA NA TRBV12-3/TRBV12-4 TGTGCCAGCAGTTTAGGGTCAGGGTTCGTCGAGCAGTTCTTC CASSLGSGFVEQFF
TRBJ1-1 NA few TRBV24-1 TGTGCCACCAGTCGCGGGGAGAACACTGAAGCTTTCTTT CATSRGENTEAFF
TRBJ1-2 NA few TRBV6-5 TGTGCCAGCAGTTACTCGAATGTCAGGCCCCTCTATGGCTACACCTTC CASSYSNVRPLYGYTF
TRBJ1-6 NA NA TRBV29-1 TGCAGCGTAAGGGAGGGATCCTATAATTCACCCCTCCACTTT CSVREGSYNSPLHF
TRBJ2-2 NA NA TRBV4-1 TGCGCCAGCAGCCAGTCTGTCACCGGGGAGCTGTTTTTT CASSQSVTGELFF
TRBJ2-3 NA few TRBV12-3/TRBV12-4 TGTGCCAGCAGTCCGGTCGGGGAGGCAGATACGCAGTATTTT CASSPVGEADTQYF
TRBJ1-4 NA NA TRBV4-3 TGCGCCAGCAGCCCAAGCCAGGGGAGAAAAACTAGAGGGAAACTGTTTTTT CASSPSQGRKTRGKLFF
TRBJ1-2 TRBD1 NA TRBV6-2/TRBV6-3 TGTGCCAGCAGTTTCTCCGGGACAGGTGGCGATGGCTACACCTTC CASSFSGTGGDGYTF
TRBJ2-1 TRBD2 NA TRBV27 TGTGCCAGCGGGTTTCGACCAGCGGGAGCCTACTACAATGAGCAGTTCTTC CASGFRPAGAYYNEQFF
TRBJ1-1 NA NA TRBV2 TGTGCCAGCGTCCTAGAATACCGGGCGAACACTGAAGCTTTCTTT CASVLEYRANTEAFF
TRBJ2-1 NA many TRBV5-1 TGTGCCAGCAGTTTAGCGGCTAACAATGAGCAGTTCTTC CASSLAANNEQFF
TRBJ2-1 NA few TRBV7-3 TGTGCCAGCAGCTTAGGGCTTTCGCATGAGCAGTTCTTC CASSLGLSHEQFF
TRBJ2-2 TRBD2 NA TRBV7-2 TGTGCCAGCACCCTTTTTGCGGGAGGGATGGAGCTGTTTTTT CASTLFAGGMELFF
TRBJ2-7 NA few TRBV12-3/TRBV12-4 TGTGCCAGCAGTTTATTTGAGGGGGGTAAGCAGTACTTC CASSLFEGGKQYF
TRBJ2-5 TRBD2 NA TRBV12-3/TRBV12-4 TGTGCCAGCAGTTTAGGCCGGCTAGCGGGGGGGCAAGAGACCCAGTACTTC CASSLGRLAGGQETQYF
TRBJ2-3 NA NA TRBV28 TGTGCCAGCAGTCCCAGGGGGGCGGGATCGTGGGATACGCAGTATTTT CASSPRGAGSWDTQYF
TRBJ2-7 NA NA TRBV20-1 TGCAGGGCGGACCAAAGCTACGAGCAGTACTTC CRADQSYEQYF
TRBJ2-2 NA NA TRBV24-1 TGTGCCACCAGTGAAGACGTAAAGGGTACCGGCACCGGGGAGCTGTTTTTT CATSEDVKGTGTGELFF
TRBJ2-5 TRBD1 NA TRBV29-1 TGCAGCGTTGAAGAACAGGGGGCAAAAGAGACCCAGTACTTC CSVEEQGAKETQYF
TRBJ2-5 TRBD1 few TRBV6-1 TGTGCCAGCAGTATGGACAGGGGGCTGGTGACCCAGTACTTC CASSMDRGLVTQYF
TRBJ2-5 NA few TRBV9 TGTGCCAGCAGCGTAGGAAAAACGGGTCAAGAGACCCAGTACTTC CASSVGKTGQETQYF
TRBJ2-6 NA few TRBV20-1 TGCAGTGGGGAATACAGTTCTGGGGCCAACGTCCTGACTTTC CSGEYSSGANVLTF
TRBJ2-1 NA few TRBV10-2 TGCGCCAGCAGTGAGTTTCAGGAATCCTACAATGAGCAGTTCTTC CASSEFQESYNEQFF
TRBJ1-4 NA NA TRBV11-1 TGTGCCAGCAGCTCTTGGTTCGGGGCGGGAGCTGATGAAAAACTGTTTTTT CASSSWFGAGADEKLFF
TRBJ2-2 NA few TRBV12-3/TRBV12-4 TGTGCCAGCACACCGCAGGGGGGTATCACCGGGGAGCTGTTTTTT CASTPQGGITGELFF
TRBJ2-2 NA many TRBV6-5 TGTGCCAGCAGTTACGCCGGGGAGCTGTTTTTT CASSYAGELFF
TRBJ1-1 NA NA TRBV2 TGTGCCAGCAGTGCCCTCCTTTATTTCGAAGCTTTCTTT CASSALLYFEAFF
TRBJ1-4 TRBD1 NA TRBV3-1 TGTGCCAGCAGCCAACAGGGGGCAGGGGCTAATGAAAAACTGTTTTTT CASSQQGAGANEKLFF
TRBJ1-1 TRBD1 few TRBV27 TGTGCCAGCAGTCCCTACAGGGGTATGAACACTGAAGCTTTCTTT CASSPYRGMNTEAFF
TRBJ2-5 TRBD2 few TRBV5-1 TGCGCCAGCAGGCTTGTACGGGAGGGGGAGACCCAGTACTTC CASRLVREGETQYF
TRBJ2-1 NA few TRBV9 TGTGCCAGCAGCCAGAGTACAATTGAGCAGTTCTTC CASSQSTIEQFF
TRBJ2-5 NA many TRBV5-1 TGCGCCAGCAGCCCGGACTTGCAAGAGACCCAGTACTTC CASSPDLQETQYF
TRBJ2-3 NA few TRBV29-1 TGCAGCGTCGCTAGCGGCACAGATACGCAGTATTTT CSVASGTDTQYF
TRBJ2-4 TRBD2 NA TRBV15 TGTGCCACCAGCACCCTAGGGACTAGCGAGAATTTTAACATTCAGTACTTC CATSTLGTSENFNIQYF
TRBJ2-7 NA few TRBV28 TGTGCCAGCAGTTCCCCTTCGGAGACCATGGCCTACGAGCAGTACTTC CASSSPSETMAYEQYF
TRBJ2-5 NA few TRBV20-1 TGCAGTGCTAGCGGGATCGTATACCGGGACCAAAATCAATGGGAGACCCAGTACTTC CSASGIVYRDQNQWETQYF
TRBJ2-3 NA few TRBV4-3 TGCGCCAGCAGCCAAGTGACAGATTCAGATACGCAGTATTTT CASSQVTDSDTQYF
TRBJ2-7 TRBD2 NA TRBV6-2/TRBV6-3 TGTGCCAGCAGTTACGGGCTAGCGGCAGCCAAGCAGTACTTC CASSYGLAAAKQYF
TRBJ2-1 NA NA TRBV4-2 TGTGCCAGCAGCCGACGGCTTGGAGATGAGCAGTTCTTC CASSRRLGDEQFF
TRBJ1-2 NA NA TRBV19 TGTGCCAGTAGTATCACTCAGGGAGGAATGCACTATGGCTACACCTTC CASSITQGGMHYGYTF
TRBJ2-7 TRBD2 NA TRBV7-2 TGTGCCAGCAGCTTCGAACTAGCGGGGCCCTTCTCCTACGAGCAGTACTTC CASSFELAGPFSYEQYF
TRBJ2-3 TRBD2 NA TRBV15 TGTGCCACCAGCAGGACTAGCGGGAGAACAGATACGCAGTATTTT CATSRTSGRTDTQYF
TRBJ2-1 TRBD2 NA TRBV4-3 TGCGCCAGCAGCCAAGATAGGGGGGCGGGGGGTGATGAGCAGTTCTTC CASSQDRGAGGDEQFF